The 20 T cell receptor beta chains below come from one sample, sequenced in a study of T cell responses to AZD1222 COVID-19 vaccine. Sequencing used immunoSEQ multiplex PCR; TCRdb keeps in-frame clones, though not all of them. The sample lists 20,000 to 30,000 clones, more than 75% seen once, with 30% to 40% in the top ten. The sequenced sample was peripheral blood, obtained 28 days after the second AZD1222 dose. All receptors come from an adult who received the AZD1222 COVID-19 vaccine.

The chain joins TRBV4-1 to TRBJ2-5, with D maybe TRBD1 (6 bases). V was trimmed by 0 bases and J by 4 bases, leaving 12 bases between them. The CDR3 has 15 amino acids. Germline CDR1 and CDR2: MGHRA and YSYEKL. The CDR3 loop reads CASSQETGPRETQYF. CDR3 in DNA: TGCGCCAGCAGCCAAGAGACAGGCCCCCGAGAGACCCAGTACTTC.

This chain links TRBV12-5 with TRBJ1-1; D ambiguous. Germline V gene data show CDR1 as LGHNT and CDR2 as FRNRAP. Trimming took off 1 base at V and 1 base at J, with 7 bases between the two ends. This CDR3 has 14 amino acids. CDR3 nucleotide sequence: TGTGCTAGTGGTTTGGGACCTCAGAACACTGAAGCTTTCTTT. This codes for CASGLGPQNTEAFF.

The rearrangement uses TRBV5-1 and TRBJ1-2; no reliable D call. In germline, CDR1 is SGHRS, CDR2 YFSETQ. This CDR3 is built from 15 residues. V was shortened by 4 bases and J by 0 bases, with 13 bases between the two germline ends. CDR3 loop: CASSPGAAANYGYTF. The DNA of the CDR3 is TGCGCCAGCAGCCCGGGCGCGGCAGCTAACTATGGCTACACCTTC.

A remark on this clone: At the DNA level, this CDR3 is encoded by other sequences in the same sample as well. The rearrangement uses TRBV2 and TRBJ2-3, with TRBD1 matching over 9 bases. CDR3 size: 13 residues. Trimming cost V 6 bases and J 4 bases; bases outside gene matches: 2. Per germline, CDR1 SNHLY and CDR2 FYNNEI. The CDR3 is CASRGQGADTQYF. The CDR3 region has the DNA TGTGCCAGCAGGGGACAGGGCGCAGATACGCAGTATTTT.

This clone has a handful of counts. The chain combines TRBV2 with TRBJ2-3; D possibly corresponds to TRBD2 (6 bases). The CDR3 runs 13 residues. CDR1 SNHLY and CDR2 FYNNEI come from the germline V gene. Trimming stripped 2 bases from V and 6 bases from J, with 9 bases between. CDR3 coding DNA: TGTGCCAGCAGTGAAATCGCGGGGGATACGCAGTATTTT. This translates into CASSEIAGDTQYF. The entire variable domain, with the rest obtained from reference TRBV2 and TRBJ2-3, is as follows: EPEVTQTPSHQVTQMGQEVILRCVPISNHLYFYWYRQILGQKVEFLVSFYNNEISEKSEIFDDQFSVERPDGSNFTLKIRSTKLEDSAMYFCASSEIAGDTQYFGPGTRLTVL.

V and J are TRBV7-9 and TRBJ2-1; 9 nucleotides agree with TRBD2. The V segment lost 5 bases and the J segment 10 bases; nucleotides outside the gene matches: 9. The CDR3 is 14 residues long. The germline V gene encodes CDR1 SEHNR and CDR2 FQNEAQ (reference sequence). CDR3 in amino acids: CASSRLAEVGEQFF. The CDR3 bases are TGTGCCAGCAGCAGACTAGCGGAGGTAGGGGAGCAGTTCTTC.

The CDR3 region is CASSPDSQETQYF. The DNA for the CDR3 is TGTGCCAGCAGTCCGGACAGTCAAGAGACCCAGTACTTC. The chain has TRBV27 and TRBJ2-5; TRBD1 is a possible D gene (6 bases). V lost 5 bases to trimming and J lost 2 bases, with 9 bases between them. This CDR3 region has 13 residues. Germline loops: CDR1 MNHEY, CDR2 SMNVEV (reference sequence).

V and J are TRBV18 and TRBJ1-1; D unresolved. V dropped 0 bases and J dropped 0 bases, with 11 bases sitting between them. The V gene's germline CDR1 is KGHSH and CDR2 LQKENI. This CDR3 spans 16 amino acids. CDR3 bases: TGTGCCAGCTCACCACCTACCACAGCGTTGAACACTGAAGCTTTCTTT. Encoded protein: CASSPPTTALNTEAFF.

The chain couples TRBV24-1 to TRBJ2-2; either TRBD1 or TRBD2 may fit D (5 bases each). V was shortened by 7 bases and J by 3 bases, with 14 bases between the two germline ends. The CDR3 is 15 amino acids. CDR1 and CDR2 (germline): KGHDR, SFDVKD. CDR3 DNA sequence: TGTGCCACCAGGGCCGGGGCCAGGGACACCGGGGAGCTGTTTTTT. It codes for CATRAGARDTGELFF.

The genes are TRBV27 and TRBJ1-2, with a possible D match to TRBD1 (6 bases). Germline V CDR1 and CDR2: MNHEY, SMNVEV (reference sequence). The CDR3 sequence is 14 residues long. With 5 bases removed from V and 6 bases from J, the gap between germline ends came to 16 bases. The CDR3 is CASSKQGLYDGYTF. DNA for the CDR3: TGTGCCAGCAGTAAACAGGGATTGTACGATGGCTACACCTTC.

The J gene is TRBJ2-7, the V gene TRBV4-1; D may correspond to TRBD1 or TRBD2 (7 bases each). The CDR3 has 16 residues. Germline loops: CDR1 MGHRA, CDR2 YSYEKL. The V end was cut by 0 bases, the J end by 5 bases, with 17 bases between. CDR3 DNA sequence: TGCGCCAGCAGCCAAGATCCCGGCAGGGGGAGGGACGAGCAGTACTTC. It codes for CASSQDPGRGRDEQYF.

The chain uses TRBV4-2 and TRBJ1-5; D may be TRBD1 (6 bases). Germline CDR1 and CDR2: LGHNA and YNFKEQ. The CDR3 covers 16 residues. V was cut by 0 bases and J by 4 bases, with 13 bases left in between. The CDR3 spells CASSQDGRRGNQPQHF. The CDR3 region has the DNA TGTGCCAGCAGCCAAGATGGCAGGAGGGGGAATCAGCCCCAGCATTTT.

The chain has TRBV12-5 and TRBJ2-5; a weak D match, TRBD2 (6 bases). This CDR3 comprises 12 residues. Deletions cut 6 bases from V and 5 bases from J, with 10 bases between. The germline CDR1 and CDR2 sequences are LGHNT and FRNRAP. Here the CDR3 reads CASGWDLETQYF. The CDR3 region has the DNA TGTGCTAGTGGCTGGGACTTGGAGACCCAGTACTTC.

V is TRBV6-5 and J is TRBJ1-4; D gene uncertain. This CDR3 contains 16 residues. Trimming removed 2 bases from V and 0 bases from J, with 10 bases in between. Germline values: CDR1 MNHEY, CDR2 SVGAGI. The CDR3 DNA is TGTGCCAGCAGTTACGGAGGGTCGGCAACTAATGAAAAACTGTTTTTT. Encoded protein: CASSYGGSATNEKLFF.

V and J are TRBV7-3 and TRBJ1-2; D is undetermined. CDR3 length: 13 amino acids. The V gene lost 1 base and the J gene lost 6 bases, with 9 bases spanning the gap. Looked up from germline, CDR1 is SGHTA and CDR2 is FQGTGA. The CDR3 reads CASSLSRRDGYTF. The CDR3 DNA reads TGTGCCAGCAGCTTAAGTAGGCGGGATGGCTACACCTTC.

The V and J genes are TRBV3-1 (or the pseudogene TRBV3-2) and TRBJ1-2; D perhaps matches TRBD1 (6 bases). Trimming shortened V by 0 bases and J by 8 bases, and 10 bases separated the two germline ends. The germline CDR1 and CDR2 sequences are LGHDT and YNNKEL (reference sequence). There are 13 residues in the CDR3. The CDR3 DNA reads as TGTGCCAGCAGCCAAGAGAGGACAGTGGGCTACACCTTC. This translates into CASSQERTVGYTF.

V is TRBV6-1 and J is TRBJ1-2, with 10 bases that match TRBD1. CDR3 length equals 14 residues. V gave up 3 bases and J gave up 5 bases; unmatched junction bases: 3. Germline V gene data show CDR1 as MNHNS and CDR2 as SASEGT. The CDR3 sequence: CASSETGGLYGYTF. CDR3 DNA sequence: TGTGCCAGCAGTGAGACAGGGGGCCTATATGGCTACACCTTC.

This chain links TRBV11-2 with TRBJ2-1; the D gene could be TRBD1 or TRBD2 (5 bases each). V was pared by 6 bases and J by 10 bases, with 13 bases between. There are 12 residues in the CDR3. CDR1 and CDR2 (germline): SGHAT, FQNNGV. Here the CDR3 reads CASSHLGVEQFF. DNA for the CDR3: TGTGCCAGCAGTCACTTGGGGGTAGAGCAGTTCTTC.

This chain links TRBV7-8 with TRBJ1-1, with TRBD1 identical over 9 bases. With V trimmed by 5 bases and J by 7 bases, 11 bases remained unmatched. CDR3 size: 15 residues. Germline values: CDR1 SGHVS, CDR2 FQNEAQ. Here the CDR3 reads CASSLTGGGTIEAFF. The CDR3 bases are TGTGCCAGCAGCCTAACAGGGGGCGGAACGATTGAAGCTTTCTTT.

This clone showed up just once. The J gene is TRBJ1-2, the V gene TRBV24-1; maybe TRBD1 (5 bases). The CDR3 sequence is 17 residues long. V was trimmed by 0 bases and J by 6 bases, leaving 19 bases between them. Germline CDR1 KGHDR, CDR2 SFDVKD. This chain's CDR3 is CATSDLPGFRQWNGYTF. In DNA, the CDR3 is TGTGCCACCAGTGATTTGCCAGGTTTCCGACAGTGGAATGGCTACACCTTC.